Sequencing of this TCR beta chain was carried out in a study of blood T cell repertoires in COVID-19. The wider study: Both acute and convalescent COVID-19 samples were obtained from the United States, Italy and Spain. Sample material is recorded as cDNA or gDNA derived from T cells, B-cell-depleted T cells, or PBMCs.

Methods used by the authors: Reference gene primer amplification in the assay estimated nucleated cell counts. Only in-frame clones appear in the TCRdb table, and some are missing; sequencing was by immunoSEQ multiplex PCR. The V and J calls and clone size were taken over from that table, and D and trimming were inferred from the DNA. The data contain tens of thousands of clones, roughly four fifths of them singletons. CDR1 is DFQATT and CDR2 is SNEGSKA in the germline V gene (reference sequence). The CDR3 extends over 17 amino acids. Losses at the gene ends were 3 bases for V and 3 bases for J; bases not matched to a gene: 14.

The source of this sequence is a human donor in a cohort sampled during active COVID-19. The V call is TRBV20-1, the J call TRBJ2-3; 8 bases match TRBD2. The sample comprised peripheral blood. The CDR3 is CSASPGSIAGLTDTQYF. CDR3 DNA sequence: TGCAGTGCTAGTCCCGGCTCGATAGCGGGGTTGACAGATACGCAGTATTTT.